The 25 T cell receptor beta chains listed next were all sequenced from one sample in a study of blood T cell repertoires in COVID-19 (dated by TCRdb to the early 2020s). The library was generated by the immunoSEQ multiplex PCR assay. TCRdb holds this immuneACCESS table with in-frame rearrangements only. Some clones are missing; in checked studies, unresolved V genes explain under half, and the rest has no known cause. In this sample the table shows almost 350,000 clones, approximately 89% of which occur a single time. 3% to 4.5% of the sample is in the top ten clones. Sequencing used peripheral blood. The receptors shown here come from a woman aged 60-70 years with COVID-19, enrolled during active disease.

The rearrangement joins TRBV28 to TRBJ1-4; 7 bases match TRBD1. Germline values: CDR1 MDHEN, CDR2 SYDVKM. V lost 3 bases and J lost 2; bases outside the gene matches: 9. The CDR3 has 17 residues. This CDR3 reads CASSFRSGGRTNEKLFF. As DNA, the CDR3 is TGTGCCAGCAGTTTTCGGTCAGGGGGTAGGACTAATGAAAAACTGTTTTTT.

This chain joins TRBV7-9 and TRBJ2-5; 13 nucleotides line up with TRBD2. The length of the CDR3 is 16 residues. Germline-derived CDR1 and CDR2 are SEHNR and FQNEAQ (reference sequence). V was clipped by 5 bases and J by 5 bases; unmatched bases: 8. CDR3: CASSPRLAGGPETQYF. For the CDR3, the DNA is TGTGCCAGCAGCCCGAGACTAGCGGGGGGCCCGGAGACCCAGTACTTC.

This clone was recorded once. This chain connects TRBV11-3 to TRBJ2-5, with 9 bases matching TRBD2. CDR1 is SGHNT, CDR2 YENEEA, per germline. The V and J ends lost 1 base and 5 bases, in that order; junction bases with no gene match: 8. The length of the CDR3 is 16 residues. The CDR3 loop is CASSLGASGAGETQYF. The CDR3 DNA follows: TGTGCCAGCAGCTTAGGGGCTAGCGGGGCTGGTGAGACCCAGTACTTC.

The rearrangement joins TRBV6-5 to TRBJ1-1; 7 nucleotides line up with TRBD1. J lost 5 bases, V lost 8 bases, and 11 bases had no gene match. Germline V gene lookup returns CDR1 MNHEY and CDR2 SVGAGI. This CDR3 spans 14 amino acids. For the CDR3, the DNA is TGTGCCAGCCGAACAGGGGAAGATTGGACTGAAGCTTTCTTT. Translating it yields CASRTGEDWTEAFF.

The chain uses TRBV18 and TRBJ1-1; D call uncertain. Germline V gene sequence: CDR1 KGHSH, CDR2 LQKENI. The CDR3 loop spans 14 amino acids. Between the trimmed V and J ends, which lost 2 bases and 1 base, there was a span of 8 bases. The CDR3 region is CASSPVHQNTEAFF. CDR3 sequence (DNA): TGTGCCAGCTCACCAGTACACCAGAACACTGAAGCTTTCTTT. The full variable domain, its missing parts supplied by reference TRBV18 and TRBJ1-1, is NAGVMQNPRHLVRRRGQEARLRCSPMKGHSHVYWYRQLPEEGLKFMVYLQKENIIDESGMPKERFSAEFPKEGPSILRIQQVVRGDSAAYFCASSPVHQNTEAFFGQGTRLTVV.

About this clone: This sample also contains other DNA sequences that code for the same CDR3. The chain couples TRBV7-3 to TRBJ1-1; D not resolved. V lost 0 bases to trimming and J lost 1 base, with 6 bases between them. Germline CDR1 SGHTA, CDR2 FQGTGA. This CDR3 region has 14 residues. The CDR3 sequence: CASSLTGRNTEAFF. The CDR3 nucleotides read TGTGCCAGCAGCTTAACGGGGAGGAACACTGAAGCTTTCTTT.

Worth noting for this clone: The sample contains more than one DNA sequence encoding this CDR3. V gene TRBV6-5 combines with J gene TRBJ1-2; D remains ambiguous. V was pared by 2 bases and J by 5 bases, with 9 bases between. The CDR3 has 13 residues. The germline V gene encodes CDR1 MNHEY and CDR2 SVGAGI. CDR3 DNA: TGTGCCAGCAGTTACGGCGGTGGGTATGGCTACACCTTC. This encodes CASSYGGGYGYTF.

The V call is TRBV13, the J call TRBJ2-1; D might be TRBD2 (6 bases). The V end was cut by 0 bases, the J end by 5 bases, with 11 bases between. Per germline, CDR1 PRHDT and CDR2 FYEKMQ (reference sequence). This CDR3 is built from 15 residues. CDR3 DNA: TGTGCCAGCAGCTTAGGGGGGGAGGCTGACAATGAGCAGTTCTTC. This gives the protein CASSLGGEADNEQFF.

This clone is a singleton in its sample. The chain couples TRBV19 to TRBJ1-6; D unresolved. The CDR3 loop spans 13 amino acids. Trimming took off 7 bases at V and 10 bases at J, with 14 bases between the two ends. Germline V gene sequence: CDR1 LNHDA, CDR2 SQIVND (reference sequence). The CDR3 here is CASTKRVESPLHF. The CDR3 DNA is TGTGCCAGTACAAAGAGGGTAGAGTCACCCCTCCACTTT.

The J gene is TRBJ2-7, the V gene TRBV5-6; 9 positions match TRBD1. Germline CDR1 SGHDT, CDR2 YYEEEE. V shed 0 bases, J shed 4 bases, and the junction held 2 bases outside the gene matches. This CDR3 is 14 amino acids long. In DNA, the CDR3 is TGTGCCAGCAGCTTGGGGGGACAGGGATACGAGCAGTACTTC. This codes for CASSLGGQGYEQYF.

The rearrangement uses TRBV5-4 and TRBJ2-1, with 10 bases that match TRBD2. The length of the CDR3 is 15 residues. V shed 3 bases and J 7 bases; nucleotides not matched to a gene: 7. Germline V gives CDR1 SGHNT, CDR2 YYREEE (reference sequence). CDR3 loop: CASSSVAGGGNEQFF. CDR3 DNA sequence: TGTGCCAGCAGCTCGGTAGCGGGGGGCGGGAATGAGCAGTTCTTC.

This sequence joins TRBV7-2 and TRBJ2-2; D may be TRBD2 (5 bases). CDR1 and CDR2 (germline): SGHTA, FQGNSA. Trimming took off 2 bases at V and 0 bases at J, with 10 bases between the two ends. CDR3 length: 16 residues. The CDR3 sequence: CASSLQVRANTGELFF. Written as DNA, the CDR3 is TGTGCCAGCAGCTTACAAGTGAGGGCGAACACCGGGGAGCTGTTTTTT.

The rearrangement uses TRBV11-1 and TRBJ1-2; no clear D gene. The V end was cut by 5 bases, the J end by 0 bases, with 16 bases between. CDR3 length: 16 amino acids. The germline gives CDR1 SGHAT, CDR2 FQDESV (reference sequence). The CDR3 region is CASSHRQSPTNYGYTF. CDR3 DNA sequence: TGTGCCAGCAGCCATCGACAATCGCCTACTAACTATGGCTACACCTTC.

Points on this clone: Other DNA sequences of this sample code for an identical CDR3. CDR3 amino acids: CASSLTGTEAFF. The CDR3 coding sequence is TGTGCCAGCAGTTTGACAGGCACTGAAGCTTTCTTT. The V call is TRBV6-5, the J call TRBJ1-1; D is perhaps TRBD1 (6 bases). Germline CDR1 MNHEY, CDR2 SVGAGI. This CDR3 spans 12 amino acids. Trimming cost V 4 bases and J 4 bases, with 7 bases left between them.

The V and J genes are TRBV7-3 and TRBJ2-3; D unresolved. Trimming cost V 5 bases and J 6 bases, with 18 bases left between them. Per germline, CDR1 SGHTA and CDR2 FQGTGA. The CDR3 is 15 amino acids. The CDR3 reads CASSPVGKLMDTQYF. CDR3 nucleotides: TGTGCCAGCAGCCCCGTGGGCAAGTTGATGGATACGCAGTATTTT.

This clone was seen once. V is TRBV9 and J is TRBJ1-1; D gene uncertain. The germline V gene encodes CDR1 SGDLS and CDR2 YYNGEE. V was trimmed by 4 bases and J by 8 bases, leaving 18 bases between them. This CDR3 comprises 14 residues. As DNA, the CDR3 is TGTGCCAGCAGCACCAGGACTGACTACGTAGAAGCTTTCTTT. Translated, it gives CASSTRTDYVEAFF.

The chain recombines TRBV4-1 with TRBJ1-5, with D uncertain. The CDR3 length is 15 residues. V gave up 1 base and J gave up 0 bases, with 7 bases separating them. Germline V gives CDR1 MGHRA, CDR2 YSYEKL. The CDR3 nucleotides are TGCGCCAGCAGCCAAGCTCAGTATAGCAATCAGCCCCAGCATTTT. Residues: CASSQAQYSNQPQHF.

This chain joins TRBV2 and TRBJ2-1; 15 nucleotides line up with TRBD2. Trimming cost V 5 bases and J 4 bases; bases outside gene matches: 3. CDR1 and CDR2 (germline): SNHLY, FYNNEI. The CDR3 contains 16 residues. CDR3 loop: CASSRGTSGGYNEQFF. The CDR3 DNA is TGTGCCAGCAGTCGTGGGACTAGCGGGGGGTACAATGAGCAGTTCTTC. The whole variable domain, filled in from reference TRBV2 and TRBJ2-1, reads EPEVTQTPSHQVTQMGQEVILRCVPISNHLYFYWYRQILGQKVEFLVSFYNNEISEKSEIFDDQFSVERPDGSNFTLKIRSTKLEDSAMYFCASSRGTSGGYNEQFFGPGTRLTVL.

The chain carries TRBV5-1 and TRBJ1-4; D not certain. Germline V CDR1 and CDR2: SGHRS, YFSETQ. This CDR3 is built from 14 residues. The germline V and J ends were trimmed by 0 bases and 4 bases, with 7 bases remaining between them. CDR3 sequence reads: CASSLAIGNEKLFF. CDR3 in DNA: TGCGCCAGCAGCTTGGCCATCGGTAATGAAAAACTGTTTTTT.

The gene calls are TRBV4-1 and TRBJ1-2; no clear D gene. Trimming took off 4 bases at V and 0 bases at J, with 18 bases between the two ends. This CDR3 comprises 17 residues. CDR1 is MGHRA, CDR2 YSYEKL, per germline. The CDR3 nucleotides read TGCGCCAGCAGCCCGAACGAGGCCGAACACACTAACTATGGCTACACCTTC. It is translated as CASSPNEAEHTNYGYTF.

This chain connects TRBV7-3 to TRBJ1-5, with a weak D call TRBD1 (6 bases). The V gene lost 5 bases and the J gene lost 5 bases, with 10 bases spanning the gap. Germline V gene sequence: CDR1 SGHTA, CDR2 FQGTGA. The CDR3 has 13 amino acids. CDR3 amino acids: CASSQDSDQPQHF. The CDR3 bases are TGTGCCAGCAGCCAGGACAGCGATCAGCCCCAGCATTTT.

V gene TRBV19 combines with J gene TRBJ1-2; D is perhaps TRBD1 (5 bases). V lost 8 bases to trimming and J lost 1 base, with 14 bases between them. Germline-derived CDR1 and CDR2 are LNHDA and SQIVND (reference sequence). The CDR3 is made up of 14 amino acids. The CDR3 DNA follows: TGTGCCAGTCACCCGACAGTATTTAACTATGGCTACACCTTC. Its translation is CASHPTVFNYGYTF.

CDR3 bases: TGTGCCAGCAGTCATGCTGGTCCGTCCGAGCGCTCATACGAGCAGTACTTC. This encodes CASSHAGPSERSYEQYF. The chain has TRBV5-5 and TRBJ2-7; D is undetermined. The CDR3 totals 17 residues. Germline V gives CDR1 SGHKS, CDR2 YYEKEE (reference sequence). V was clipped by 5 bases and J by 4 bases, with 25 bases between them.

CDR3 bases: TGTGCCAGCTACGAGGAAGGGGTCCCCCTCTATGGCTACACCTTC. Encoded protein: CASYEEGVPLYGYTF. This chain uses TRBV2 with TRBJ1-2, with a weak D call TRBD1 (5 bases). The germline gives CDR1 SNHLY, CDR2 FYNNEI. The ends were cut back, 8 bases at V and 4 bases at J, with 20 bases in the middle. This CDR3 is 15 amino acids long.

About this clone itself: Additional DNA sequences in this sample encode the identical CDR3. The rearrangement links TRBV11-2 to TRBJ2-7; 8 bases agree with TRBD1. The CDR3 runs 15 residues. J lost 2 bases, V lost 5 bases, and 8 bases had no gene match. Germline V gene sequence: CDR1 SGHAT, CDR2 FQNNGV. CDR3 loop: CASSANRGTAYEQYF. The CDR3 bases are TGTGCCAGCAGCGCAAACAGGGGGACAGCCTACGAGCAGTACTTC.